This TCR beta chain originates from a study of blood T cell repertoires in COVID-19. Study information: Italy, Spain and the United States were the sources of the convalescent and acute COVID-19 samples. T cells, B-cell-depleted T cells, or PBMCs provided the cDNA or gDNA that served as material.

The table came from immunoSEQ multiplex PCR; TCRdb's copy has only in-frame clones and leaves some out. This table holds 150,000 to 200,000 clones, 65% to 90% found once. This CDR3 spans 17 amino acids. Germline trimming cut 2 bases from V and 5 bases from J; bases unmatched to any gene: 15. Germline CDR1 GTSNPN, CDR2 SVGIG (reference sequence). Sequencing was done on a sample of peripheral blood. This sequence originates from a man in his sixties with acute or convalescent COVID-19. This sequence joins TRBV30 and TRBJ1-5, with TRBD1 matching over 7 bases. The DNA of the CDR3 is TGTGCCTGGAGTTGGAGAGGGGGCCCCCTAGGATATCAGCCCCAGCATTTT. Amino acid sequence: CAWSWRGGPLGYQPQHF.